This is a list of T cell receptor beta chains from one sample in a study of lymphopenia after photon versus proton radiotherapy. Clones were sequenced by immunoSEQ multiplex PCR, and TCRdb holds only the in-frame ones, with some missing. The sample yields about 70,000 clones, 85% to 95% seen once. Sequencing used peripheral blood, obtained from a patient treated with photon-based radiotherapy. These receptors all stem from a woman aged 40 to 50 with cholangiocarcinoma. CDR3s include the opening cysteine and the closing phenylalanine or tryptophan. D genes are given only for firm matches. Expanded clones get a size class; other rows say once, few or many, or leave the size out.

TRBJ1-1	TRBV5-4	.	.	CASSFNRKDEAFF	TGTGCCAGCAGCTTCAACCGGAAGGATGAAGCTTTCTTT
TRBJ2-7	TRBV6-5	.	TRBD1	CASSGRTGGLNEQYF	TGTGCCAGCAGTGGACGGACAGGGGGCTTGAACGAGCAGTACTTC
TRBJ2-3	TRBV10-1	.	.	CASSEPATDTQYF	TGCGCCAGCAGTGAGCCTGCCACAGATACGCAGTATTTT
TRBJ2-1	TRBV6-5	.	.	CASSFSRVGPGSEQFF	TGTGCCAGCAGTTTCTCGAGGGTGGGACCCGGGAGTGAGCAGTTCTTC
TRBJ2-7	TRBV18	.	.	CASSQSPVYEQYF	TGTGCCAGCTCACAAAGCCCGGTCTACGAGCAGTACTTC
TRBJ1-1	TRBV4-1	.	TRBD1	CASSQQGGLNTEAFF	TGCGCCAGCAGCCAACAGGGGGGATTGAACACTGAAGCTTTCTTT
TRBJ2-2	TRBV5-1	.	TRBD2	CASSAASGEPRELFF	TGCGCCAGCAGCGCCGCTAGCGGGGAGCCCAGGGAGCTGTTTTTT
TRBJ2-7	TRBV19	.	.	CASSTPNYEQYF	TGTGCCAGTAGTACTCCCAACTACGAGCAGTACTTC
TRBJ2-1	TRBV5-4	.	.	CASSLQGFNSYNEQFF	TGTGCCAGCAGCCTGCAGGGTTTCAACTCCTACAATGAGCAGTTCTTC
TRBJ2-2	TRBV2	.	.	CASTVGGNTGELFF	TGTGCCAGCACGGTCGGGGGGAACACCGGGGAGCTGTTTTTT
TRBJ1-2	TRBV5-1	.	TRBD1	CASSLTRQGAPPNYGYTF	TGCGCCAGCAGCTTGACTCGACAGGGGGCCCCCCCTAACTATGGCTACACCTTC
TRBJ2-1	TRBV4-3	.	TRBD2	CASSRSLSGITGSYNEQFF	TGCGCCAGCAGCCGTTCCCTTAGCGGGATCACCGGGTCCTACAATGAGCAGTTCTTC
TRBJ1-2	TRBV5-5	.	TRBD1	CASSSRGPNYGYTF	TGTGCCAGCAGCTCCAGGGGGCCCAACTATGGCTACACCTTC
TRBJ1-5	TRBV6-4	.	.	CASSDSIWGQPQHF	TGTGCCAGCAGTGACTCGATATGGGGCCAGCCCCAGCATTTT
TRBJ2-3	TRBV7-2	.	TRBD2	CASSLSGDTDTQYF	TGTGCCAGCAGCCTTAGCGGGGACACAGATACGCAGTATTTT
TRBJ2-7	TRBV6-5	.	.	CASSFSETVNYEQYF	TGTGCCAGCAGTTTCTCGGAGACTGTTAACTACGAGCAGTACTTC
TRBJ1-1	TRBV6-1	.	TRBD1	CASSPFDRGAEAFF	TGTGCCAGCAGTCCTTTTGACAGGGGCGCTGAAGCTTTCTTT
TRBJ1-4	TRBV2	.	TRBD1	CASRRTGGATNEKLFF	TGTGCCAGCAGAAGGACAGGGGGAGCAACTAATGAAAAACTGTTTTTT
TRBJ1-1	TRBV15	once	.	CATSRLLDLTNTEAFF	TGTGCCACCAGCAGATTGCTTGACCTCACGAACACTGAAGCTTTCTTT
TRBJ1-1	TRBV20-1	.	.	CSARANTEAFF	TGCAGTGCTAGAGCGAACACTGAAGCTTTCTTT
TRBJ2-1	TRBV7-2	.	.	CASSPDSSFYNEQFF	TGTGCCAGCAGCCCAGACAGTTCCTTCTACAATGAGCAGTTCTTC